Here is one T cell receptor (beta chain) with its context. Profiled with immunoSEQ multiplex PCR; TCRdb holds only in-frame clones, not every one. The data contain some 230,000 clones, 75% to 90% of them singletons. This entry belongs to a study of blood T cell repertoires in COVID-19. This CDR3 contains 15 residues. Per the germline V gene, CDR1 is MGHRA and CDR2 is YSYEKL. Trimming pared 1 base from V and 4 bases from J, leaving 11 bases between. Recruitment covered about two dozen US areas and drew participants whose ages spanned about 18 to 90 years. Sequencing was performed on PBMCs or T cells enriched from blood (not recorded which). This chain links TRBV4-1 with TRBJ1-3; D ambiguous. This receptor was taken from a woman aged 18-35 years in a cohort exposed to, infected with or recovered from COVID-19 (not recorded which). The CDR3 reads CASSQVVYNGNTIYF. The CDR3 DNA sequence: TGCGCCAGCAGCCAAGTCGTCTATAACGGAAACACCATATATTTT.